This TCR beta chain came from a study of T cell repertoires in cytomegalovirus infection. TCRdb ran MiXCR on the reads and lists one entry per CDR3 protein. Among a few hundred thousand distinct CDR3 sequences listed, 30% to 40% were seen once. On this clonotype itself: Antigen unknown.

V was trimmed by 0 bases and J by 4 bases, leaving 12 bases between them. The germline V gene has CDR1 KGHSH and CDR2 LQKENI. This CDR3 comprises 15 residues. The sequencing used cultured PBMCs, collected from culture after CMV antigen stimulation. The receptor's source is a human donor in good health (CMV status not recorded). Some clones in this sample may be carry-over from other donors' samples. The chain has TRBV18 and TRBJ1-2; D ambiguous. Here the CDR3 reads CASSPPGFRPYGYTF. CDR3 coding DNA: TGTGCCAGCTCACCACCGGGTTTTAGACCCTATGGCTACACCTTC. The full variable domain, in which reference TRBV18 and TRBJ1-2 provide the parts outside the CDR3, is NAGVMQNPRHLVRRRGQEARLRCSPMKGHSHVYWYRQLPEEGLKFMVYLQKENIIDESGMPKERFSAEFPKEGPSILRIQQVVRGDSAAYFCASSPPGFRPYGYTFGSGTRLTVV.